The sequence of this T cell receptor beta chain was determined in a study of T cell changes during pregnancy in multiple sclerosis. This clone has a handful of counts. Trimming removed 8 bases from V and 4 bases from J; junction bases left unmatched: 4. This CDR3 has 12 residues. The V gene's germline CDR1 is SGHRS and CDR2 YFSETQ. Produced via immunoSEQ multiplex PCR; TCRdb's table is partial and in-frame only. In the table there are roughly 46,000 clones, 85% to 95% of which are singletons. The genes are TRBV5-1 and TRBJ1-1; TRBD1 agrees at 8 bases. The sample here was CD8+ T cells from peripheral blood mononuclear cells, taken in the first trimester of pregnancy. This receptor was taken from a female donor with multiple sclerosis, enrolled in a pregnancy study. The CDR3: CASTTGGTEAFF. The CDR3 DNA is TGCGCCAGTACCACAGGGGGCACTGAAGCTTTCTTT.